This T cell receptor beta chain was observed in a study of T-cell memory formation after mild COVID-19. Each CDR3 protein gets one entry after TCRdb re-called the 5' RACE reads with MiXCR. The repertoire has under 200,000 distinct CDR3 sequences, more than 9% of them found once; the top ten carry roughly 3.8%. This clonotype was sampled from a man in his late teens or twenties who had mild COVID-19 (a few samples of this study predate the infection). Cell type and time point are not known. Sequences were obtained from PBMCs or a T cell subset sorted from them (not recorded which).

The DNA of the CDR3 is TGTGCCAGCAGGCAGGGAGATAATTCACCCCTCCACTTT. Protein: CASRQGDNSPLHF. The chain couples TRBV6-6 to TRBJ1-6, with D possibly matching TRBD1 (5 bases). V shed 6 bases and J shed 5 bases, with 8 bases lying between them. This CDR3 is 13 amino acids long. From germline, CDR1 is MNHNY and CDR2 SVGAGI (reference sequence).